This entry concerns a single T cell receptor (beta chain). Its cognate antigen is unknown. The sample belongs to a study of identifying expanded T cells in peripheral blood. General study points: Differentially abundant clones: 0.95 to 1.5 between replicates, around 16 at approximately 13 days, over 18 at four. Across healthy donors, higher total template counts meant significantly greater two-week count variance.

Clones were read by immunoSEQ multiplex PCR, and TCRdb kept only the in-frame ones, dropping some. Of tens of thousands of clones listed, approximately 85% are singletons. During the collection period, no donor immune events like infections were recorded. Trimming cost V 1 base and J 9 bases, with 16 bases left between them. This CDR3 has 14 amino acids. Germline assignment: CDR1 SQVTM and CDR2 ANQGSEA. What was sequenced was blood. This chain joins TRBV29-1 and TRBJ2-1; D is tentatively TRBD1 or TRBD2 (6 bases each). This receptor was taken from a person aged 18 to 69 in good health. The CDR3 coding sequence is TGCAGCGTTGAAGTCGGGACCGGGGGCGGTGAGCAGTTCTTC. Residues: CSVEVGTGGGEQFF.